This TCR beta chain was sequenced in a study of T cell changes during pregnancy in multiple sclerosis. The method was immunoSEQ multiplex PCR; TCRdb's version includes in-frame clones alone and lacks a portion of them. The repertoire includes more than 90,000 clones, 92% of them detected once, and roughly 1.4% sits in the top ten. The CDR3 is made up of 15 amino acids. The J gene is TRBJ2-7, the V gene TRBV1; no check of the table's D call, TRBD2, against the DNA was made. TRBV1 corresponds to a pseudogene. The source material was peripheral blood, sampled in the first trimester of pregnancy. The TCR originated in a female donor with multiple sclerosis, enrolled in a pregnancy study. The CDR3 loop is CTSEQRGEGRGEQYF. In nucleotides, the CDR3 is TGCACCAGCGAACAGCGAGGGGAGGGCCGGGGAGAGCAGTACTTC.